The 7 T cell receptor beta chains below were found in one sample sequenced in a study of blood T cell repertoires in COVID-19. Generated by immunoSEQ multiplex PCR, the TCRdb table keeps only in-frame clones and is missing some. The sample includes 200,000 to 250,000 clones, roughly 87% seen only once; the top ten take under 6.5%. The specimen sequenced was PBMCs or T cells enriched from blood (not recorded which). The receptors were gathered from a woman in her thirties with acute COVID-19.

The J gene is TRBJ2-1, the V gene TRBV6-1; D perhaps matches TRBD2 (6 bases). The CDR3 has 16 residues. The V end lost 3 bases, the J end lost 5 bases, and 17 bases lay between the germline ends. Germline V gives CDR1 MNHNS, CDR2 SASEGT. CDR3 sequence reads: CASSDFSGGADNEQFF. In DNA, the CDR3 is TGTGCCAGCAGTGATTTCTCCGGAGGGGCGGACAATGAGCAGTTCTTC.

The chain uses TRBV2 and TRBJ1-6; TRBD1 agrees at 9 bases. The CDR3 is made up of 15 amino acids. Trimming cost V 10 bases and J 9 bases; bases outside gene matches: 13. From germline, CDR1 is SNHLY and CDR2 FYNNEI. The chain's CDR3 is CATGVGGTGSSPLHF. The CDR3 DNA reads TGTGCCACCGGCGTAGGAGGGACAGGGAGTTCACCCCTCCACTTT.

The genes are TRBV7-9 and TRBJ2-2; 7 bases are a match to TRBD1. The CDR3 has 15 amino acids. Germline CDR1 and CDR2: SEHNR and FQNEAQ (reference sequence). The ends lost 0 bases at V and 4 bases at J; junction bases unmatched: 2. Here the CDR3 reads CASSLASGGTGELFF. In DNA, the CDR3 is TGTGCCAGCAGCTTAGCTTCAGGGGGCACCGGGGAGCTGTTTTTT.

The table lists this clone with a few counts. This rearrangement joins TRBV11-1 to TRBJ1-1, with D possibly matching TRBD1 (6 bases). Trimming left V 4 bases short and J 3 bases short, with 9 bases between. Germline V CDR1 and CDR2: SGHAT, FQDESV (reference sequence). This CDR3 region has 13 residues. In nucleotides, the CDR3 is TGTGCCAGCAGCTCGGGACAAGACACTGAAGCTTTCTTT. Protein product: CASSSGQDTEAFF.

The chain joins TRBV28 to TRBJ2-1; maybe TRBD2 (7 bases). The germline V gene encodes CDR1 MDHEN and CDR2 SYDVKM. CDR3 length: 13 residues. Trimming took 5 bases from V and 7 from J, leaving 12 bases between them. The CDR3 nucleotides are TGTGCCAGCAGTCCCGCGGGGGCAAATGAGCAGTTCTTC. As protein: CASSPAGANEQFF.

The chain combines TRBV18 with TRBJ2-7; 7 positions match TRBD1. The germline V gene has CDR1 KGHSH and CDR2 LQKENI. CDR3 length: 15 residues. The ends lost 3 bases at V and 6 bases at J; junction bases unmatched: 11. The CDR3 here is CASSPELTGVAEQYF. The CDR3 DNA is TGTGCCAGCTCACCGGAGCTTACAGGGGTAGCCGAGCAGTACTTC.

The CDR3 sequence is CASSPERETQYF. The CDR3 nucleotides are TGCGCCAGCAGCCCTGAGCGGGAGACCCAGTACTTC. The chain employs TRBV5-1 and TRBJ2-5; D is perhaps TRBD2 (5 bases). This CDR3 is 12 amino acids long. Trimming pared 4 bases from V and 5 bases from J, leaving 9 bases between. Germline CDR1 is SGHRS and CDR2 is YFSETQ.